This T cell receptor (beta chain) was observed in a study of control samples from healthy donors and cancer patients. V shed 11 bases and J 1 base; nucleotides not matched to a gene: 2. This CDR3 is 12 amino acids long. The germline gives CDR1 MDHEN, CDR2 SYDVKM. Using immunoSEQ multiplex PCR, the repertoire was profiled, and TCRdb retains in-frame clones only, with some absent. This repertoire shows around 12,000 clones, about 92% found once; its top ten account for around 15%. The sequence was collected from a man older than 75 with lung cancer. Sequencing was carried out using PBMCs. This rearrangement joins TRBV28 to TRBJ2-1; 7 bases fit TRBD1. CDR3 sequence reads: CASRGSYNEQFF. In DNA form, the CDR3 reads TGTGCCTCCAGGGGGTCCTACAATGAGCAGTTCTTC. The whole variable domain, remainder taken from reference TRBV28 and TRBJ2-1, is DVKVTQSSRYLVKRTGEKVFLECVQDMDHENMFWYRQDPGLGLRLIYFSYDVKMKEKGDIPEGYSVSREKKERFSLILESASTNQTSMYLCASRGSYNEQFFGPGTRLTVL.